This record looks at one TCR beta chain sequence and its context. Its antigen is unknown. These data belong to a study of T-cell memory formation after mild COVID-19. Notes on the study in general: The study detected some responding clones in pre-infection memory, suggesting cross-reactive memory joined.

Sample barcodes and UMIs were carried by the TCR alpha and TCR beta cDNA libraries that 5'RACE generated with constant-segment primers. MiXCR, run by TCRdb on the 5' RACE reads, gives a single entry per CDR3 protein. The data contain 400,000 or so distinct CDR3 sequences, around 20% of them seen just once; the ten biggest clones take up 7.5% to 9.5%. Germline CDR1 reads MNHEY; CDR2 reads SVGEGT. The CDR3 covers 15 residues. J lost 5 bases, V lost 5 bases, and 6 bases had no gene match. This chain links TRBV6-2 or TRBV6-3 with TRBJ1-5; 10 nucleotides match TRBD1. The origin of this receptor is an adult woman who had mild COVID-19 (a few samples of this study predate the infection). Cell type and time point are not known. Sequenced sample: PBMCs or a T cell subset sorted from them (not recorded which). The DNA of the CDR3 is TGTGCCAGCAGTACTGGGACAGGGGTACATCAGCCCCAGCATTTT. Its protein is CASSTGTGVHQPQHF.